The next 29 T cell receptor beta chains were all read from a single sample in a study of shared clonotypes between healthy human individuals. Using immunoSEQ multiplex PCR, the repertoire was profiled, and TCRdb retains in-frame clones only, with some absent. The table lists some 500,000 clones, 90% to 96% of them singletons. The sequenced material came from naive CD4+ T cells sorted from blood. Subset reported: CD45RA+ positively selected. The receptors were gathered from a woman in her twenties or thirties in good health.

The J gene is TRBJ1-1, the V gene TRBV29-1; 7 bases match TRBD1. With 5 bases clipped from V and 8 bases from J, the junction kept 17 bases outside the gene matches. This CDR3 spans 15 amino acids. CDR1 and CDR2 (germline): SQVTM, ANQGSEA. This CDR3 is CSVLGRGAIIGEAFF. The CDR3 coding sequence is TGCAGCGTTTTAGGCAGGGGGGCGATCATTGGGGAAGCTTTCTTT.

The genes are TRBV7-9 and TRBJ2-3; no clear D. This CDR3 is built from 13 residues. The V gene lost 1 base and the J gene lost 4 bases, with 6 bases spanning the gap. Germline loops: CDR1 SEHNR, CDR2 FQNEAQ (reference sequence). The CDR3: CASSLVWSDTQYF. The CDR3 bases are TGTGCCAGCAGCTTAGTATGGTCAGATACGCAGTATTTT.

This chain joins TRBV28 and TRBJ1-1; D unresolved. The CDR3 spans 15 residues. Germline CDR1 is MDHEN and CDR2 is SYDVKM. V dropped 6 bases and J dropped 2 bases, with 16 bases sitting between them. The DNA of the CDR3 is TGTGCCAGCAGGGAAGCACAGAAGCTTAACACTGAAGCTTTCTTT. Its translation: CASREAQKLNTEAFF.

This clone was recorded only once. This rearrangement joins TRBV5-1 to TRBJ2-1; 9 nucleotides align to TRBD1. The J segment lost 0 bases and the V segment lost 4 bases, leaving 11 bases of the junction unmatched. This CDR3 region has 18 residues. The germline CDR1 and CDR2 sequences are SGHRS and YFSETQ. The CDR3 DNA is TGCGCCAGCAGCCGCACGGACAGGGGACCCACCTCCTACAATGAGCAGTTCTTC. Translated: CASSRTDRGPTSYNEQFF. The variable domain in full, completed from reference TRBV5-1 and TRBJ2-1, reads KAGVTQTPRYLIKTRGQQVTLSCSPISGHRSVSWYQQTPGQGLQFLFEYFSETQRNKGNFPGRFSGRQFSNSRSEMNVSTLELGDSALYLCASSRTDRGPTSYNEQFFGPGTRLTVL.

To note about this clone: This same CDR3 is encoded by further DNA sequences in the sample. The chain carries TRBV27 and TRBJ2-3; D not certain. Germline assignment: CDR1 MNHEY and CDR2 SMNVEV (reference sequence). The CDR3 is 15 amino acids. Trimming shortened V by 5 bases and J by 0 bases, and 12 bases separated the two germline ends. The CDR3 is CASSPISSSTDTQYF. CDR3 DNA sequence: TGTGCCAGCAGTCCGATCTCCTCTAGCACAGATACGCAGTATTTT.

V and J are TRBV19 and TRBJ2-7, with D unresolved. The CDR3 has 13 amino acids. CDR1 and CDR2 from the germline V gene are LNHDA and SQIVND (reference sequence). V lost 1 base to trimming and J lost 2 bases, with 6 bases between them. In nucleotides, the CDR3 is TGTGCCAGTAGTATAGCTGCCACCTACGAGCAGTACTTC. As protein: CASSIAATYEQYF.

This sequence joins TRBV5-1 and TRBJ2-3; D is uncertain. CDR1 and CDR2 (germline): SGHRS, YFSETQ. This CDR3 comprises 17 residues. V was clipped by 2 bases and J by 6 bases, with 22 bases between them. The DNA for the CDR3 is TGCGCCAGCAGCTTAGGAACCCGGCGTCTCCCAAGCGATACGCAGTATTTT. Translated, it gives CASSLGTRRLPSDTQYF.

The genes are TRBV7-6 and TRBJ2-2; D gene ambiguous. CDR3 length: 13 amino acids. The ends were cut back, 0 bases at V and 6 bases at J, with 5 bases in the middle. Looked up from germline, CDR1 is SGHVS and CDR2 is FNYEAQ. CDR3 nucleotides: TGTGCCAGCAGCTTAGCGGGATCCGGGGAGCTGTTTTTT. Protein sequence: CASSLAGSGELFF.

The chain carries TRBV6-5 and TRBJ1-5, with no clear D. The CDR3 has 15 residues. Per the germline V gene, CDR1 is MNHEY and CDR2 is SVGAGI. V lost 5 bases, J lost 1 base, and 12 bases lay in between. The CDR3 DNA sequence: TGTGCCAGCAGTCTGTGGGAGATAAGCAATCAGCCCCAGCATTTT. It codes for CASSLWEISNQPQHF.

This chain links TRBV30 with TRBJ2-3; the D is unclear. This CDR3 comprises 14 residues. Trimming pared 3 bases from V and 2 bases from J, leaving 12 bases between. The germline CDR1 and CDR2 sequences are GTSNPN and SVGIG (reference sequence). CDR3 region: CAWRPGPTTDTQYF. The CDR3 DNA sequence: TGTGCCTGGAGACCAGGACCGACCACAGATACGCAGTATTTT.

The chain joins TRBV5-1 to TRBJ2-7; no firm D call. Looked up from germline, CDR1 is SGHRS and CDR2 is YFSETQ. The CDR3 has 14 residues. With 0 bases removed from V and 7 bases from J, the gap between germline ends came to 14 bases. CDR3 sequence (DNA): TGCGCCAGCAGCTTGGCTGGCGGAACGCCTGAGCAGTACTTC. It yields the protein CASSLAGGTPEQYF.

This clone was detected only a few times. The gene calls are TRBV27 and TRBJ2-2; D call uncertain. The CDR3 has 12 residues. CDR1 MNHEY and CDR2 SMNVEV come from the germline V gene (reference sequence). V lost 8 bases and J 1 base, leaving 5 bases between the germline ends. CDR3 DNA: TGTGCCAGCTCAGGGAACACCGGGGAGCTGTTTTTT. Translating it yields CASSGNTGELFF.

The chain has TRBV2 and TRBJ2-7; D is possibly TRBD1 or TRBD2 (5 bases each). Trimming pared 8 bases from V and 2 bases from J, leaving 16 bases between. This CDR3 is built from 14 residues. From germline, CDR1 is SNHLY and CDR2 FYNNEI. The CDR3 coding sequence is TGTGCCAGCTCAGACGGGACCGGGACCTACGAGCAGTACTTC. This encodes CASSDGTGTYEQYF.

The genes are TRBV5-6 and TRBJ2-7, with TRBD2 as a possible D gene (5 bases). The CDR3 runs 14 residues. V was pared by 3 bases and J by 3 bases, with 13 bases between. The V gene's germline CDR1 is SGHDT and CDR2 YYEEEE. The CDR3 bases are TGTGCCAGCAGCTCCCTGCCCGAGGGCTACGAGCAGTACTTC. This translates into CASSSLPEGYEQYF. The entire variable domain, with the rest obtained from reference TRBV5-6 and TRBJ2-7, is as follows: DAGVTQSPTHLIKTRGQQVTLRCSPKSGHDTVSWYQQALGQGPQFIFQYYEEEERQRGNFPDRFSGHQFPNYSSELNVNALLLGDSALYLCASSSLPEGYEQYFGPGTRLTVT.

A single count supports this clone. J is TRBJ2-7 and V is TRBV5-6; 7 nucleotides match TRBD1. CDR1 is SGHDT and CDR2 is YYEEEE in the germline V gene. The V gene end was trimmed by 0 bases and the J gene end by 2 bases; junction bases not matched to a gene: 2. The CDR3 covers 14 residues. The CDR3, as DNA: TGTGCCAGCAGCTTGGGACAGGGAGCCTACGAGCAGTACTTC. It translates to CASSLGQGAYEQYF. The complete variable domain, with remaining parts taken from reference TRBV5-6 and TRBJ2-7, reads DAGVTQSPTHLIKTRGQQVTLRCSPKSGHDTVSWYQQALGQGPQFIFQYYEEEERQRGNFPDRFSGHQFPNYSSELNVNALLLGDSALYLCASSLGQGAYEQYFGPGTRLTVT.

CDR3 sequence: CASSQEGAGELDGYTF. The CDR3 DNA is TGCGCCAGCAGCCAAGAAGGTGCCGGGGAGCTTGATGGCTACACCTTC. The V call is TRBV4-1, the J call TRBJ1-2; no firm D call. Between the trimmed V and J ends, which lost 0 bases and 6 bases, there was a span of 17 bases. The germline V gene encodes CDR1 MGHRA and CDR2 YSYEKL. The CDR3 runs to 16 residues.

V is TRBV18 and J is TRBJ2-5; 7 bases match TRBD2. The J call is in doubt because the DNA end fits TRBJ2-7 better. The CDR3 length is 14 residues. In germline, CDR1 is KGHSH, CDR2 LQKENI. In nucleotides, the CDR3 is TGTGCCAGCTCACCGGGGACTACCCCCATCGAGCAGTACTTC. Its protein is CASSPGTTPIEQYF.

CDR3 in amino acids: CASSLYPDTYTGELFF. The CDR3 DNA sequence: TGTGCCAGCAGCTTATACCCCGACACATACACCGGGGAGCTGTTTTTT. The chain has TRBV7-9 and TRBJ2-2; D is ambiguous. This CDR3 comprises 16 residues. Trimming took 2 bases from V and 3 from J, leaving 13 bases between them. CDR1 is SEHNR and CDR2 is FQNEAQ in the germline V gene (reference sequence).

The CDR3 sequence: CASSYSVGRRTEAFF. The CDR3 nucleotides are TGTGCCAGCAGTTACTCGGTGGGACGGCGCACTGAAGCTTTCTTT. The J gene is TRBJ1-1, the V gene TRBV6-5; D may be TRBD1 (5 bases). V was cut by 0 bases and J by 4 bases, with 12 bases left in between. The CDR3 covers 15 residues. Per the germline V gene, CDR1 is MNHEY and CDR2 is SVGAGI.

This chain connects TRBV28 to TRBJ1-1; tentatively, D is TRBD1 (6 bases). Per the germline V gene, CDR1 is MDHEN and CDR2 is SYDVKM. V lost 7 bases and J lost 5, with 23 bases in between. CDR3 length: 16 amino acids. The CDR3 loop is CASNPPGGPGGTEAFF. As DNA, the CDR3 is TGTGCCAGCAACCCACCGGGGGGCCCCGGGGGGACTGAAGCTTTCTTT.

The V call is TRBV7-9, the J call TRBJ1-5, with D possibly TRBD1 on 5 matching bases. The V end lost 5 bases, the J end lost 15 bases, and 17 bases lay between the germline ends. The germline CDR1 and CDR2 sequences are SEHNR and FQNEAQ (reference sequence). This CDR3 spans 12 amino acids. CDR3 protein: CASSPLGAGLHF. The CDR3 DNA follows: TGTGCCAGCAGCCCACTAGGGGCCGGGCTGCATTTT.

The chain links TRBV30 to TRBJ1-5; D ambiguous. Germline lookup yields CDR1 GTSNPN and CDR2 SVGIG (reference sequence). With 3 bases removed from V and 3 bases from J, the gap between germline ends came to 6 bases. The CDR3 contains 12 residues. The CDR3 bases are TGTGCCTGGAGCAACTACAATCAGCCCCAGCATTTT. Translating gives CAWSNYNQPQHF. The whole variable domain, filled in from reference TRBV30 and TRBJ1-5, reads SQTIHQWPATLVQPVGSPLSLECTVEGTSNPNLYWYRQAAGRGLQLLFYSVGIGQISSEVPQNLSASRPQDRQFILSSKKLLLSDSGFYLCAWSNYNQPQHFGDGTRLSIL.

The chain is built from TRBV28 and TRBJ2-5; D is tentatively TRBD1 or TRBD2 (5 bases each). V lost 5 bases to trimming and J lost 4 bases, with 20 bases between them. CDR1 is MDHEN and CDR2 is SYDVKM in the germline V gene. The length of the CDR3 is 16 residues. The CDR3 loop is CASSAIYRGPGETQYF. The CDR3 DNA reads TGTGCCAGCAGTGCTATATACCGGGGACCGGGAGAGACCCAGTACTTC.

J is TRBJ2-4 and V is TRBV19; 8 bases align to TRBD1. The CDR3 spans 16 residues. The V and J ends lost 5 bases and 3 bases, in that order; junction bases with no gene match: 9. Germline V CDR1 and CDR2: LNHDA, SQIVND (reference sequence). CDR3 loop: CASSYVAGGVKNIQYF. Here the CDR3 DNA reads TGTGCCAGTAGTTATGTCGCAGGGGGCGTCAAAAACATTCAGTACTTC.

This sequence joins TRBV29-1 and TRBJ1-4; D perhaps matches TRBD1 (6 bases). Germline assignment: CDR1 SQVTM and CDR2 ANQGSEA. V was pared by 5 bases and J by 7 bases, with 11 bases between. This CDR3 spans 12 amino acids. CDR3 protein: CSVWGGPEKLFF. The CDR3 DNA is TGCAGCGTTTGGGGGGGCCCTGAAAAACTGTTTTTT.

The chain combines TRBV28 with TRBJ1-4, with 7 bases matching TRBD1. The CDR3 extends over 15 amino acids. V shed 5 bases, J shed 6 bases, and the junction held 9 bases outside the gene matches. The germline V gene has CDR1 MDHEN and CDR2 SYDVKM. The CDR3 bases are TGTGCCAGCAGTCCGACAGGGTTAGTCTATGAAAAACTGTTTTTT. Translation: CASSPTGLVYEKLFF.

The rearrangement uses TRBV5-4 and TRBJ2-3; 10 bases align to TRBD2. This CDR3 is built from 15 residues. Germline loops: CDR1 SGHNT, CDR2 YYREEE (reference sequence). V trimming: 1 base; J trimming: 3 bases; junction bases outside the gene matches: 2. The CDR3 DNA is TGTGCCAGCAGCTTGCGGACTAGCGGAACAGATACGCAGTATTTT. Translation gives CASSLRTSGTDTQYF.

In its sample, this clone was seen once. The V call is TRBV19, the J call TRBJ2-7, with unresolved D. Germline values: CDR1 LNHDA, CDR2 SQIVND (reference sequence). V lost 5 bases and J lost 6, with 14 bases in between. The CDR3 has 13 residues. The CDR3 reads CASSPRMGGEQYF. The CDR3 DNA is TGTGCCAGTAGTCCGCGGATGGGTGGCGAGCAGTACTTC. The full variable domain, its missing parts supplied by reference TRBV19 and TRBJ2-7, is DGGITQSPKYLFRKEGQNVTLSCEQNLNHDAMYWYRQDPGQGLRLIYYSQIVNDFQKGDIAEGYSVSREKKESFPLTVTSAQKNPTAFYLCASSPRMGGEQYFGPGTRLTVT.

This clone was detected once. This chain joins TRBV5-1 and TRBJ2-4; tentative D call: TRBD1 (5 bases). CDR3 length: 15 amino acids. V lost 0 bases and J lost 5, with 12 bases in between. Germline CDR1 and CDR2: SGHRS and YFSETQ. In nucleotides, the CDR3 is TGCGCCAGCAGCTTGGTTCCAGGGTTCCAAAACATTCAGTACTTC. It specifies CASSLVPGFQNIQYF.